This T cell receptor (beta chain) was recovered during a study of T cell changes during pregnancy in multiple sclerosis. Trimming took 4 bases from V and 5 from J; bases not matched to a gene: 4. Germline CDR1 and CDR2: SGHNT and YYREEE (reference sequence). CDR3 length: 16 amino acids. The table came from immunoSEQ multiplex PCR; TCRdb's copy has only in-frame clones and leaves some out. The sample comprises 35,000 to 40,000 clones, around 89% of which are singletons, and 0.45% to 0.7% rests with the top ten. The TCR sequence derives from a female donor with multiple sclerosis, enrolled in a pregnancy study. V and J are TRBV5-4 and TRBJ2-1, with 15 positions matching TRBD2. Source: CD4+ T cells from peripheral blood mononuclear cells, taken in the second trimester of pregnancy. This CDR3 reads CASSGWTSGRDNEQFF. CDR3 DNA sequence: TGTGCCAGCAGCGGATGGACTAGCGGGAGGGACAATGAGCAGTTCTTC.